Listed here are 8 T cell receptor beta chains from one sample, sequenced in a study of tumor and adjacent non-tumor tissue in lung cancer. The template was RNA from unsorted bulk tissue. The library came from three nested PCR rounds adapted from ARM-PCR protocols. From the multiplex PCR reads, TCRdb called clonotypes with MiXCR, one entry per CDR3 protein. Seen here are more than 60,000 distinct CDR3 sequences, around 77% observed once, and the top ten hold about an eighth. The material sequenced was lung tumor tissue. The source of these receptors is a woman between 50 and 59 years old with non-small cell lung cancer.

In this sample, this clonotype turned up many times. This chain joins TRBV12-3 or TRBV12-4 and TRBJ2-7; D may be TRBD2 (6 bases). This CDR3 contains 14 residues. The V end lost 3 bases, the J end lost 3 bases, and 12 bases lay between the germline ends. The CDR3, as DNA: TGTGCCAGCAGTTTCTCGGGAGCTAACTACGAGCAGTACTTC. Protein: CASSFSGANYEQYF.

Of note for this clonotype: An end of the junction does not agree with germline; a read error may underlie this. V is TRBV6-5 and J is TRBJ2-4, with D maybe TRBD2 (6 bases). This CDR3 spans 14 amino acids. The V gene's germline CDR1 is MNHEY and CDR2 SVGAGI. The CDR3 DNA follows: TGTGCCACCGTGCTGAGGGGAGGCAAAAACATTCAGTATTTC. It codes for CATVLRGGKNIQYF.

Note on this clonotype: The junction differs from germline at one of its ends, possibly a read error. This chain links TRBV11-2 with TRBJ1-1; D is unclear. Per germline, CDR1 SGHAT and CDR2 FQNNGV. The CDR3 contains 14 residues. CDR3 sequence: CASSLLVLGTETFF. For the CDR3, the DNA is TGTGCCAGCAGCTTGCTAGTGTTGGGAACTGAAACTTTCTTT.

Worth noting for this clonotype: Possible read error: a much larger clone is one base away. J is TRBJ2-6 and V is TRBV25-1; 9 nucleotides line up with TRBD1. The CDR3 has 15 residues. CDR1 and CDR2 from the germline V gene are MGHDK and SYGVNS. The CDR3 DNA sequence: TGTGACAGCAGGGGACAGGGAACTGGGGCCAACGTCCTGACTTTC. This translates into CDSRGQGTGANVLTF.

This clonotype was detected a few times. The chain uses TRBV20-1 and TRBJ2-6; D possibly corresponds to TRBD2 (5 bases). The germline V gene encodes CDR1 DFQATT and CDR2 SNEGSKA (reference sequence). The CDR3 consists of 13 residues. V lost 3 bases and J lost 3, with 6 bases in between. The CDR3 loop is CSARAGGANVLTF. The CDR3 coding sequence is TGCAGTGCTAGGGCGGGTGGGGCCAACGTCCTGACTTTC.

Remarks on this clonotype: The junction shows a germline mismatch at one end, possibly a read error. The chain couples TRBV29-1 to TRBJ2-7; D not resolved. In germline, CDR1 is SQVTM, CDR2 ANQGSEA. There are 15 residues in the CDR3. CDR3: CIVVLSVMGSYEQYF. CDR3 nucleotide sequence: TGCATCGTTGTACTGTCGGTCATGGGATCCTACGAGCAGTACTTC.

About this clonotype: Its ends do not fully match the called genes, so a read error is possible. The V and J genes are TRBV6-1 and TRBJ2-1; unclear D gene. The CDR3 spans 14 residues. CDR1 is MNHNS and CDR2 is SASEGT in the germline V gene. The CDR3 coding sequence is TGTGCCAACAGTGAATTTGCTAGTTACGATGAGCAGTTCTTC. Translated: CANSEFASYDEQFF.

This clonotype has only a few counts. A much larger clone differs from this one at a single base, so this may be a read error. This chain connects TRBV20-1 to TRBJ2-1; TRBD2 matches 13 bases. Looked up from germline, CDR1 is DFQATT and CDR2 is SNEGSKA (reference sequence). Germline trimming cut 5 bases from V and 9 bases from J; bases unmatched to any gene: 7. The CDR3 spans 14 residues. The CDR3: CSAGRTSGGGEQFF. CDR3 DNA sequence: TGCAGTGCTGGAAGGACTAGCGGGGGTGGTGAGCAGTTCTTC.